Listed below are T cell receptor beta chains from one sample, sequenced in a study of response to subunit inactivated influenza vaccine. TCRdb re-called the RT-PCR reads with MiXCR, one entry per CDR3 protein. The sample has roughly 630,000 distinct CDR3 sequences, about 15% seen once; the top ten hold about 7.4%. The material sequenced was PBMCs from blood, taken around 14 days before vaccination. Receptor source: a man between 45 and 60 years old who received an inactivated influenza vaccine. Both conserved end residues are part of each CDR3. A D gene is named only where the DNA matches it firmly. Size is stated for part of the rows, as once, few or many counts, or as a class when the clone is expanded.

D	V	J	size	DNA	CDR3
-	TRBV4-3	TRBJ2-2	many	TGCGCCAGCAGCCAAGATACGCTTGGCCCCGGGGAGCTGTTTTTT	CASSQDTLGPGELFF
-	TRBV11-2	TRBJ2-1	few	TGTGCCAGCAGCTCCGAAAGGTGGTCCTACAATGAGCAGTTCTTC	CASSSERWSYNEQFF
-	TRBV7-9	TRBJ1-2	few	TGTGCCAGCAGCTATGCGGCAGGGCCTCACCAGAACTATGGCTACACCTTC	CASSYAAGPHQNYGYTF
TRBD1	TRBV10-3	TRBJ2-3	few	TGTGCCATCAGATCCGACAGGGGCGGAACAGATACGCAGTATTTT	CAIRSDRGGTDTQYF
-	TRBV5-1	TRBJ2-5	-	TGCGCCAGCAGTCTTGGCGGGGCCAACCAAGAGACCCAGTACTTC	CASSLGGANQETQYF
TRBD2	TRBV11-2	TRBJ2-6	-	TGTGCCAGCAGCTTAGTTTCTGGCGGGGGGGCCTTTAGTGGCGTCCTGACTTTC	CASSLVSGGGAFSGVLTF
-	TRBV6-2/TRBV6-3	TRBJ2-1	few	TGTGCCAGCAGTTACCCCCTGGGACTCTACAATGAGCAGTTCTTC	CASSYPLGLYNEQFF
-	TRBV6-1	TRBJ2-6	once	TGTGCCAGCGCCCCTAGAGGGGCCTCTGGGGCCAACGTCCTGACTTTC	CASAPRGASGANVLTF
-	TRBV5-5	TRBJ1-5	-	TGTGCCAGCAGCGATTACAGGGAGAGGGGTCAGCCCCAGCATTTT	CASSDYRERGQPQHF
TRBD2	TRBV15	TRBJ2-1	few	TGTGCCACCAGCAGAAGGGTGGGACTAGCGGGAGCTAATGAGCAGTTCTTC	CATSRRVGLAGANEQFF
TRBD1	TRBV27	TRBJ1-3	many	TGTGCCAGCAGTTTAGACCCGACAGGGGGAAACACCATATATTTT	CASSLDPTGGNTIYF
-	TRBV3-1	TRBJ2-5	few	TGTGCCAGCAGCTTACGTGGGGGGAATCAGTACTTC	CASSLRGGNQYF
-	TRBV6-4	TRBJ1-1	-	TGTGCCAGCAGTGACGGGGAGCGGAGAAACACTGAAGCTTTCTTT	CASSDGERRNTEAFF
-	TRBV10-3	TRBJ2-1	-	TGTGCCATCAGTGAGACCATCCGGGGCCGTTTGGATGAGCAGTTCTTC	CAISETIRGRLDEQFF
-	TRBV28	TRBJ2-1	-	TGTGCCAGCAGTGGACAGTGGTGGAGCTCCTACAATGAGCAGTTCTTC	CASSGQWWSSYNEQFF